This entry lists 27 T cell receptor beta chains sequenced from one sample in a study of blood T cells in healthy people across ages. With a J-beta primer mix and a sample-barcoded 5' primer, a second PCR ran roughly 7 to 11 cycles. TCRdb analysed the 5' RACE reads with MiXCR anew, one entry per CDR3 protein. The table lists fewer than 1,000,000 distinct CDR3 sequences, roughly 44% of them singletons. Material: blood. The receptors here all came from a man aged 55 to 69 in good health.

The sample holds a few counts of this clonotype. Here the CDR3 reads CATSDFSNEQFF. CDR3 nucleotide sequence: TGTGCCACCAGTGATTTTAGTAATGAGCAGTTCTTC. V and J are TRBV24-1 and TRBJ2-1; no clear D. Germline V CDR1 and CDR2: KGHDR, SFDVKD. The length of the CDR3 is 12 residues. The V end was cut by 1 base, the J end by 7 bases, with 4 bases between.

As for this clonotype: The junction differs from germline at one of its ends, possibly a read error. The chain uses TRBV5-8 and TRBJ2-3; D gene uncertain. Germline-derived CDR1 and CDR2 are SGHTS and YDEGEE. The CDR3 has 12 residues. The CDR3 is CASSPLPDTQYF. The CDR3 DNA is TGCGCCAGCAGCCCCCTACCAGATACGCAGTATTTT.

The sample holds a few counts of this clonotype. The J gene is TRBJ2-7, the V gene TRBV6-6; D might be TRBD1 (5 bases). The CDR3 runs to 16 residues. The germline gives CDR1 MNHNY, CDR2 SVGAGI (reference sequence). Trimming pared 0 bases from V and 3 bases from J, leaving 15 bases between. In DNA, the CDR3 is TGTGCCAGCAGTTACTCTGTTGACAGTCCACACTACGAGCAGTACTTC. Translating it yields CASSYSVDSPHYEQYF.

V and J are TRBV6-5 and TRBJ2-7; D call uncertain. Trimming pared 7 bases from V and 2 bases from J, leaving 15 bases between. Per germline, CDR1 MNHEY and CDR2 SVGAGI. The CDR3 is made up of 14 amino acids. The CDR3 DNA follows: TGTGCCAGCATTCGACCGTCCAACCCCTACGAGCAGTACTTC. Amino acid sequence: CASIRPSNPYEQYF.

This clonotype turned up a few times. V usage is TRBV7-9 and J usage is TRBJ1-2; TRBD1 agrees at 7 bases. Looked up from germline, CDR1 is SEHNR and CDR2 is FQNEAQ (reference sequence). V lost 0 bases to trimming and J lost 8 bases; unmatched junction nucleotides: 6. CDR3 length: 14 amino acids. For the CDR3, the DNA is TGTGCCAGCAGCTTAGCGGGACAGTCGGCAGGCTACACCTTC. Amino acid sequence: CASSLAGQSAGYTF.

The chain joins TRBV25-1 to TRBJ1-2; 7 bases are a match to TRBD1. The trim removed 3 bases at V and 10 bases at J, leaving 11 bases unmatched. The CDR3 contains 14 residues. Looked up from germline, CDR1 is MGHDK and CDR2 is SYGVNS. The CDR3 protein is CASSDAGTAIPYTF. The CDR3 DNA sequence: TGTGCCAGCAGTGACGCCGGGACAGCAATTCCCTACACCTTC.

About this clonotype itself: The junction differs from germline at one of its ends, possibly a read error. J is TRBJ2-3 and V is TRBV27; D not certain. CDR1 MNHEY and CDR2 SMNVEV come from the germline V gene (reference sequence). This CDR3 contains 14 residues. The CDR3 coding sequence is TGTGCCAGCAGTTTGAGGACCATCACAGATACGAAGTATTTT. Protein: CASSLRTITDTKYF.

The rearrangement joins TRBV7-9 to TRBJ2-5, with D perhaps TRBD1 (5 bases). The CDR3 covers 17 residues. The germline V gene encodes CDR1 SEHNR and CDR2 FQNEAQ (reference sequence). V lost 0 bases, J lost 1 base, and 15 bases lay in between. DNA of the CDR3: TGTGCCAGCAGCTTAGCTTGGATTTCAGGGTCCCAAGAGACCCAGTACTTC. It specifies CASSLAWISGSQETQYF. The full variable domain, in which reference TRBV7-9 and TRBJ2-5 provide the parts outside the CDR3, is DTGVSQNPRHKITKRGQNVTFRCDPISEHNRLYWYRQTLGQGPEFLTYFQNEAQLEKSRLLSDRFSAERPKGSFSTLEIQRTEQGDSAMYLCASSLAWISGSQETQYFGPGTRLLVL.

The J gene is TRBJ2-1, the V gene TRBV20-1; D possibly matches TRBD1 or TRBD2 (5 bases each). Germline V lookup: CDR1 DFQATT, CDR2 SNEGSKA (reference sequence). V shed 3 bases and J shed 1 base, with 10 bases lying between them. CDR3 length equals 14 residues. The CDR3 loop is CSASYGGSYNEQFF. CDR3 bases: TGCAGTGCTAGTTATGGGGGATCCTACAATGAGCAGTTCTTC.

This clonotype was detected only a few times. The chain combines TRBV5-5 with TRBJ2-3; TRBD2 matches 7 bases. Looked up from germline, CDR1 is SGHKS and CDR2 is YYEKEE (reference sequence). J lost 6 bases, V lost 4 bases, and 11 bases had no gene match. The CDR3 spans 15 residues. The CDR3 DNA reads TGTGCCAGCAGCCCAGGACTAGTGACAACGGATACGCAGTATTTT. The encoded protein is CASSPGLVTTDTQYF. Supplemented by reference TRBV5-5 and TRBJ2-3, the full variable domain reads DAGVTQSPTHLIKTRGQQVTLRCSPISGHKSVSWYQQVLGQGPQFIFQYYEKEERGRGNFPDRFSARQFPNYSSELNVNALLLGDSALYLCASSPGLVTTDTQYFGPGTRLTVL.

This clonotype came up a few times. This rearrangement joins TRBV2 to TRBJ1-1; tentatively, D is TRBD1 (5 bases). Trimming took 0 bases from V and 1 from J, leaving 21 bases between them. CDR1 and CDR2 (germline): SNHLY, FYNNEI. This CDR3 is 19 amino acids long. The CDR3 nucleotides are TGTGCCAGCAGTGAAGCGCTTCGGTGGGGGGGATCAAGGAACACTGAAGCTTTCTTT. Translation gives CASSEALRWGGSRNTEAFF.

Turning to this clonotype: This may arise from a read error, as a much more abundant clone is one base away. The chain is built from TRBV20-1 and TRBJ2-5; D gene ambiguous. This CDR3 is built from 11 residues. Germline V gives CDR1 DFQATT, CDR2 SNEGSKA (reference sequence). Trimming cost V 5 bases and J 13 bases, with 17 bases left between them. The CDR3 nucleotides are TGCAGTGCTCGGACGAACTACGAGCGGTACTTC. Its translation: CSARTNYERYF.

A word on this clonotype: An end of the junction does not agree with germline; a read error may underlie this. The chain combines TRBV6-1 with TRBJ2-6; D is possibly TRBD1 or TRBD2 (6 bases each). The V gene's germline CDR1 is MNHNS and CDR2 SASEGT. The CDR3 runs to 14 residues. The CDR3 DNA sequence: TGTGCCAGCAGCCCCTCACCGGGGGCAAACGCCCTGACTTTC. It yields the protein CASSPSPGANALTF.

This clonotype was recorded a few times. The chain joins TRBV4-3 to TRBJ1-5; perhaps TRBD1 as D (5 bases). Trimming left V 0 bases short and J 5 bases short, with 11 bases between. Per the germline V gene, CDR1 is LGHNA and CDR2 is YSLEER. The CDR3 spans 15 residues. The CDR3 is CASSQDMTAYQPQHF. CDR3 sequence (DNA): TGCGCCAGCAGCCAAGACATGACAGCCTATCAGCCCCAGCATTTT.

The CDR3 loop reads CASKARTGNNEQYF. The DNA for the CDR3 is TGTGCCAGCAAAGCTAGGACAGGGAACAATGAGCAGTACTTC. This chain connects TRBV11-2 to TRBJ2-5; 8 nucleotides match TRBD1. This CDR3 spans 14 amino acids. Germline V gene lookup returns CDR1 SGHAT and CDR2 FQNNGV. The trim removed 7 bases at V and 11 bases at J, leaving 15 bases unmatched.

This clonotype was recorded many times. CDR3 sequence: CASSLGPFGGYTF. DNA for the CDR3: TGTGCCAGCAGCCTTGGGCCCTTCGGGGGCTACACCTTC. This rearrangement joins TRBV7-6 to TRBJ1-2, with D uncertain. The V gene lost 5 bases and the J gene lost 8 bases, with 15 bases spanning the gap. In germline, CDR1 is SGHVS, CDR2 FNYEAQ. The CDR3 loop spans 13 amino acids.

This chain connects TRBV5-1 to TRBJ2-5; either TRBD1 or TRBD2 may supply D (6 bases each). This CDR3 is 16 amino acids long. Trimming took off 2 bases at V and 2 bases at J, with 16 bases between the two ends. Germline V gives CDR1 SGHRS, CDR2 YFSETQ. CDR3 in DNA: TGCGCCAGCAGCTTCAATGGGGCGGGGACACAAGAGACCCAGTACTTC. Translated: CASSFNGAGTQETQYF.

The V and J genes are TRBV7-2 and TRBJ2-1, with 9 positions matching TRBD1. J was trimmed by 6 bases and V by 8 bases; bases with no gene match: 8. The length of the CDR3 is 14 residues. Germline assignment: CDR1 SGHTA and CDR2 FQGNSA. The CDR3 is CASCGTGMGNEQFF. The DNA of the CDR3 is TGTGCCAGCTGTGGGACAGGGATGGGCAATGAGCAGTTCTTC.

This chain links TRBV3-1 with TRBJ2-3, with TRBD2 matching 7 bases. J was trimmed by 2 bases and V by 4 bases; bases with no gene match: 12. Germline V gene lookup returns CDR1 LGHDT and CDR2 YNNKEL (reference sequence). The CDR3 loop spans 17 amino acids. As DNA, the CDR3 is TGTGCCAGCAGCCCGGACGGTAGCGGGCCTTTCACAGATACGCAGTATTTT. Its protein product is CASSPDGSGPFTDTQYF.

The CDR3 loop is CSATGGTSGNADTQYF. CDR3 DNA sequence: TGCAGTGCTACAGGGGGGACTAGCGGGAACGCAGATACGCAGTATTTT. The chain is built from TRBV20-1 and TRBJ2-3, with 13 bases lining up with TRBD2. Germline assignment: CDR1 DFQATT and CDR2 SNEGSKA (reference sequence). The CDR3 extends over 16 amino acids. Trimming took 4 bases from V and 4 from J; bases not matched to a gene: 8.

The CDR3 DNA reads as TGTGCCAGCAGCCAAGGCAAGATCAGCACCTACAATGAGCAGTTCTTC. Residues: CASSQGKISTYNEQFF. The genes are TRBV14 and TRBJ2-1, with D hard to call. The ends were cut back, 1 base at V and 2 bases at J, with 12 bases in the middle. Germline V gives CDR1 SGHDN, CDR2 FVKESK. The CDR3 runs to 16 residues.

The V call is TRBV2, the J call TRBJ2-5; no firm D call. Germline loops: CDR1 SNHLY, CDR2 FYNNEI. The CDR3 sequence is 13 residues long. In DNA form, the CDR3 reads TGTGGCAGTAGAGGTCCCAGGTGGGAGACCCAGTACTTC. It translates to CGSRGPRWETQYF.

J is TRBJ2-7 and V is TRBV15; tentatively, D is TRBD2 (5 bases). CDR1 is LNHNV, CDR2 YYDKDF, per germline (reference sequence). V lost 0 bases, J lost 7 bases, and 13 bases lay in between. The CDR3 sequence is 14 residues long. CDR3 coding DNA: TGTGCCACCAGCAGAGATCTTCTAGCTGGGGAGCAGTACTTC. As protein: CATSRDLLAGEQYF.

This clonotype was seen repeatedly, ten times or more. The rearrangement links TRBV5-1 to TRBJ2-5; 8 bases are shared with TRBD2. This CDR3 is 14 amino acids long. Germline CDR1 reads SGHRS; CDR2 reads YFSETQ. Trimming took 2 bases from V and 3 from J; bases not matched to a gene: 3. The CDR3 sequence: CASSFGTRKETQYF. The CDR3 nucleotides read TGCGCCAGCAGCTTCGGGACTAGGAAAGAGACCCAGTACTTC.

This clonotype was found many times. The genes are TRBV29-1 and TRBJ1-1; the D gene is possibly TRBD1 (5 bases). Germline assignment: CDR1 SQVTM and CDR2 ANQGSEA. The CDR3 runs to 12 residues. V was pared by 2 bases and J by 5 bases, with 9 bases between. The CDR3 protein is CSVETGRTEAFF. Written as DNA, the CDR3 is TGCAGCGTTGAAACAGGAAGGACTGAAGCTTTCTTT.

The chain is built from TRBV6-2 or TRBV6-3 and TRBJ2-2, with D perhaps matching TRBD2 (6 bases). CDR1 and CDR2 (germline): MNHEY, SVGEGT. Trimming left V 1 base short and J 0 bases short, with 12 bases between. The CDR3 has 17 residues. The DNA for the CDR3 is TGTGCCAGCAGTTACTTGGCGGGGTCCGCGAACACCGGGGAGCTGTTTTTT. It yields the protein CASSYLAGSANTGELFF.

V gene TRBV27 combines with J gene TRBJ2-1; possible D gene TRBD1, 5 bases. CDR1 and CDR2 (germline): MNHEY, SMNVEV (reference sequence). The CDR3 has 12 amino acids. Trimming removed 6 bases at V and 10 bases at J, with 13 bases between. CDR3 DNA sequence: TGTGCCAGCAGGGACACCTCCTACGAGCAGTTCTTC. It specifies CASRDTSYEQFF.